Presented here are 17 T cell receptor beta chains from one specimen sequenced in a study of T cells of healthy individuals. From the 5' RACE reads, TCRdb called clonotypes with MiXCR, one entry per CDR3 protein. The table records about 63,000 distinct CDR3 sequences, roughly 15% of them present only once. The receptors were sampled from a human donor in good health.

This clonotype was observed many times. The chain recombines TRBV29-1 with TRBJ2-1, with D perhaps assigned TRBD1 or TRBD2 (6 bases each). Germline values: CDR1 SQVTM, CDR2 ANQGSEA. The V end lost 5 bases, the J end lost 7 bases, and 15 bases lay between the germline ends. CDR3 size: 13 residues. The CDR3 sequence is CSVWKGGLNEQFF. CDR3 nucleotide sequence: TGCAGCGTTTGGAAGGGGGGTTTAAATGAGCAGTTCTTC.

This clonotype was recorded a few times. This chain connects TRBV6-5 to TRBJ1-6, with D perhaps matching TRBD1 (6 bases). The CDR3 has 15 amino acids. V was pared by 0 bases and J by 8 bases, with 11 bases between. Germline V gene sequence: CDR1 MNHEY, CDR2 SVGAGI. As DNA, the CDR3 is TGTGCCAGCAGTTACTCGATAGGGGGAGATTCACCCCTCCACTTT. Its protein is CASSYSIGGDSPLHF.

V usage is TRBV20-1 and J usage is TRBJ2-5, with 8 bases aligning to TRBD2. Germline values: CDR1 DFQATT, CDR2 SNEGSKA (reference sequence). The CDR3 consists of 16 residues. Trimming removed 0 bases from V and 6 bases from J; junction bases left unmatched: 12. CDR3 region: CSARDRSGGPRKTQYF. Written as DNA, the CDR3 is TGCAGTGCTAGAGATCGATCGGGGGGGCCGAGAAAGACCCAGTACTTC.

This clonotype was seen only a few times. The V and J genes are TRBV28 and TRBJ2-3, with TRBD2 as a possible D gene (6 bases). Germline CDR1 MDHEN, CDR2 SYDVKM. The CDR3 extends over 14 amino acids. V was pared by 6 bases and J by 7 bases, with 17 bases between. CDR3 DNA sequence: TGTGCCAGCAGACTTGGGGACTCTGGGAATACGCAGTATTTT. This sequence encodes CASRLGDSGNTQYF.

Ten or more counts support this clonotype. The chain recombines TRBV20-1 with TRBJ1-1; D call uncertain. Germline V gives CDR1 DFQATT, CDR2 SNEGSKA (reference sequence). CDR3 length equals 15 residues. Trimming left V 0 bases short and J 4 bases short, with 15 bases between. CDR3 residues: CSARDRLSTSTEAFF. The CDR3 bases are TGCAGTGCTAGAGATAGGCTCTCTACGAGCACTGAAGCTTTCTTT.

With regard to this clonotype: A much more abundant neighbour one base away suggests this may be a read error. This is likely a read error, given that the CDR3 carries no conserved phenylalanine or tryptophan at its end. The gene calls are TRBV20-1 and TRBJ1-2, with unresolved D. Germline V gives CDR1 DFQATT, CDR2 SNEGSKA (reference sequence). V was trimmed by 8 bases and J by 4 bases, leaving 14 bases between them. This CDR3 contains 12 residues. The CDR3 loop reads CSTPYQIYGYTS. CDR3 sequence (DNA): TGCAGTACTCCGTACCAAATCTATGGCTACACCTCC.

This clonotype was counted at least ten times. An end of the junction does not agree with germline; a read error may underlie this. This chain connects TRBV28 to TRBJ1-2, with TRBD1 identical over 7 bases. Germline CDR1 is MDHEN and CDR2 is SYDVKM. The CDR3 extends over 16 amino acids. CDR3 nucleotide sequence: TGTGCCAGCAGTAGGAACTCCGGGACAGTCCGTTTCTCGGTGGACTTC. Its translation: CASSRNSGTVRFSVDF.

The chain carries TRBV6-5 and TRBJ2-1, with 7 bases fitting TRBD2. Trimming cost V 5 bases and J 2 bases; bases outside gene matches: 3. CDR3 length equals 14 residues. In germline, CDR1 is MNHEY, CDR2 SVGAGI. Written as DNA, the CDR3 is TGTGCCAGCAGTGAGCGGGACCCCTACAATGAGCAGTTCTTC. Translating it yields CASSERDPYNEQFF.

The sample holds one count of this clonotype. The rearrangement links TRBV27 to TRBJ2-7, with D possibly TRBD2 on 5 matching bases. The CDR3 covers 13 residues. Per germline, CDR1 MNHEY and CDR2 SMNVEV (reference sequence). Trimming shortened V by 6 bases and J by 7 bases, and 16 bases separated the two germline ends. CDR3 in DNA: TGTGCCAGCAGCCCCCGTGGGAGAGGTGAGCAGTACTTC. This codes for CASSPRGRGEQYF.

This clonotype appeared many times. One junction end does not reproduce the germline sequence, and a read error may be involved. The rearrangement joins TRBV5-1 to TRBJ1-1, with D possibly being TRBD1 (5 bases). CDR3 length: 14 amino acids. The V gene's germline CDR1 is SGHRS and CDR2 YFSETQ. CDR3 amino acids: CASSSQVTNAEAFF. DNA for the CDR3: TGCGCCAGCAGCTCACAGGTTACGAACGCTGAAGCTTTCTTT.

This chain joins TRBV20-1 and TRBJ1-1, with D uncertain. The germline V gene encodes CDR1 DFQATT and CDR2 SNEGSKA (reference sequence). V was cut by 4 bases and J by 1 base, with 7 bases left in between. The CDR3 contains 12 residues. CDR3 amino acids: CSANLRNTEAFF. The DNA of the CDR3 is TGCAGTGCTAATCTCCGGAACACTGAAGCTTTCTTT.

The V and J genes are TRBV7-2 and TRBJ2-7; D uncertain. The CDR3 length is 11 residues. Looked up from germline, CDR1 is SGHTA and CDR2 is FQGNSA. The V and J ends lost 5 bases and 4 bases respectively, with 6 bases between them. The CDR3 coding sequence is TGTGCCAGCAGCCGCGTATACGAGCAGTACTTC. It specifies CASSRVYEQYF.

This clonotype was counted only a few times. CDR3 in DNA: TGCAGCGTACTGGTGGGGGGCACTGAAGCTTTCTTT. Protein product: CSVLVGGTEAFF. This chain uses TRBV29-1 with TRBJ1-1; D perhaps matches TRBD1 (5 bases). Trimming removed 6 bases at V and 4 bases at J, with 12 bases between. The germline gives CDR1 SQVTM, CDR2 ANQGSEA. CDR3 size: 12 residues.

In this sample, this clonotype turned up many times. The chain has TRBV5-1 and TRBJ2-1; perhaps TRBD2 as D (6 bases). The V and J ends lost 4 bases and 0 bases respectively, with 11 bases between them. This CDR3 has 15 amino acids. The germline CDR1 and CDR2 sequences are SGHRS and YFSETQ. The CDR3 DNA sequence: TGCGCCAGCAGCCCTTTTAGCGGCTCCTACAATGAGCAGTTCTTC. Protein: CASSPFSGSYNEQFF.

This clonotype was picked up many times. This sequence joins TRBV7-2 and TRBJ2-1; TRBD1 or TRBD2 may be the D gene (5 bases each). The CDR3 sequence is 16 residues long. V was clipped by 5 bases and J by 0 bases, with 14 bases between them. Germline V gene sequence: CDR1 SGHTA, CDR2 FQGNSA. The CDR3: CASSRDDFPSYNEQFF. CDR3 nucleotide sequence: TGTGCCAGCAGCCGGGACGATTTCCCCTCCTACAATGAGCAGTTCTTC.

This clonotype was recorded a few times. The DNA of the CDR3 is TGTGCCAGCAGCTTATCGGGGAGCCCTGGCTACACCTTC. Translated: CASSLSGSPGYTF. The J gene is TRBJ1-2, the V gene TRBV11-2; unclear D gene. The germline V gene encodes CDR1 SGHAT and CDR2 FQNNGV. V dropped 2 bases and J dropped 7 bases, with 11 bases sitting between them. This CDR3 comprises 13 residues.

This clonotype was recorded at least ten times. The gene calls are TRBV4-1 and TRBJ2-7; 10 bases are shared with TRBD2. V dropped 4 bases and J dropped 0; count of bases not matched to a gene: 3. The germline CDR1 and CDR2 sequences are MGHRA and YSYEKL. This CDR3 comprises 15 residues. The CDR3 here is CASSRTSGVSYEQYF. CDR3 bases: TGCGCCAGCAGCCGGACTAGCGGAGTCTCCTACGAGCAGTACTTC.